This TCR beta chain was found in a study of blood T cell repertoires in COVID-19. Across the study: Researchers got acute and convalescent COVID-19 samples from the United States, Italy and Spain.

As originally analysed: Reference gene primers were amplified, and this amplification served to estimate nucleated cell counts. This table comes from immunoSEQ multiplex PCR, and its TCRdb copy is limited to in-frame clones, with some not included. That table supplies the V and J calls and clone size; D and trimming were determined from the DNA. The sample has 400,000 to 450,000 clones; 80% to 90% are singletons. Study members were between about 18 and 95 years old and lived in 20 to 30 US regions. Assignment of participants to cohorts was predicated upon participant-reported clinical history. CDR1 and CDR2 from the germline V gene are MDHEN and SYDVKM. Germline trimming cut 2 bases from V and 0 bases from J; bases unmatched to any gene: 0. CDR3 length: 15 amino acids.

Sequenced material: PBMCs or T cells enriched from blood (not recorded which). The origin of this receptor is a young man who had recovered from COVID-19. V is TRBV28 and J is TRBJ1-3, with 8 bases matching TRBD1. CDR3: CASSLQGASGNTIYF. The CDR3 coding sequence is TGTGCCAGCAGTTTACAGGGGGCCTCTGGAAACACCATATATTTT. Full variable domain (missing parts from reference TRBV28 and TRBJ1-3): DVKVTQSSRYLVKRTGEKVFLECVQDMDHENMFWYRQDPGLGLRLIYFSYDVKMKEKGDIPEGYSVSREKKERFSLILESASTNQTSMYLCASSLQGASGNTIYFGEGSWLTVV.